The 17 T cell receptor beta chains reported below all come from one sample, sequenced in a study of CDR3 diversity in severe acne. TCRdb re-analysed the PCR reads in MiXCR, keeping a single row per CDR3 protein. The sample records some 84,000 distinct CDR3 sequences, about 50% being singletons. The material sequenced was blood. These receptors all stem from a male donor in good health, serving as a control.

This chain connects TRBV2 to TRBJ2-5, with 10 bases aligning to TRBD1. The germline CDR1 and CDR2 sequences are SNHLY and FYNNEI. This CDR3 region has 14 residues. The J segment lost 4 bases and the V segment lost 8 bases, leaving 7 bases of the junction unmatched. This CDR3 is CASPRQGAGETQYF. DNA of the CDR3: TGTGCCAGCCCCCGACAGGGGGCGGGAGAGACCCAGTACTTC.

The CDR3 nucleotides are TGTGCCACCAGTGATTCGACAGGGGTCGGTTCACCCCTCCACTTT. Its translation is CATSDSTGVGSPLHF. V usage is TRBV24-1 and J usage is TRBJ1-6; TRBD1 aligns across 8 bases. Germline CDR1 reads KGHDR; CDR2 reads SFDVKD. The CDR3 is made up of 15 amino acids. Trimming cost V 2 bases and J 9 bases; bases outside gene matches: 5.

This clonotype has only a few counts. This sequence joins TRBV9 and TRBJ1-2; no firm D call. Germline V CDR1 and CDR2: SGDLS, YYNGEE. The V and J ends lost 4 bases and 7 bases respectively, with 14 bases between them. CDR3 size: 13 residues. CDR3 protein: CASSPLGNAGYTF. The CDR3 bases are TGTGCCAGCAGCCCCTTAGGGAACGCTGGCTACACCTTC.

The table lists this clonotype with a few counts. The V and J genes are TRBV9 and TRBJ2-7, with 10 bases lining up with TRBD2. Germline V gene lookup returns CDR1 SGDLS and CDR2 YYNGEE. The CDR3 has 16 residues. Germline trimming cut 4 bases from V and 4 bases from J; bases unmatched to any gene: 11. The chain's CDR3 is CASSPAPASGRYEQYF. The CDR3 DNA reads TGTGCCAGCAGCCCAGCCCCAGCTAGCGGGAGATACGAGCAGTACTTC.

This clonotype was detected once. The rearrangement uses TRBV29-1 and TRBJ2-3; the D gene is possibly TRBD1 (5 bases). CDR1 is SQVTM, CDR2 ANQGSEA, per germline. Trimming cost V 6 bases and J 2 bases, with 15 bases left between them. This CDR3 comprises 14 residues. DNA of the CDR3: TGCAGCGTCTCCATTGGGGCAGCCACAGATACGCAGTATTTT. It yields the protein CSVSIGAATDTQYF.

The chain couples TRBV6-1 to TRBJ1-1, with a weak D call TRBD1 (5 bases). Trimming removed 2 bases at V and 4 bases at J, with 11 bases between. Germline V gene data show CDR1 as MNHNS and CDR2 as SASEGT. This CDR3 has 14 residues. The CDR3 spells CASSERGSFTEAFF. The DNA for the CDR3 is TGTGCCAGCAGTGAAAGGGGCAGTTTCACTGAAGCTTTCTTT.

Remarks on this clonotype: One end of the junction is discordant with germline, which a read error may explain. The chain joins TRBV7-3 to TRBJ2-5; D unclear. Germline V lookup: CDR1 SGHTA, CDR2 FQGTGA. The CDR3 loop spans 13 amino acids. CDR3 sequence (DNA): TGTGCTAGCAGCCAGATTAACCAAGAGACCCAGTACTTC. It specifies CASSQINQETQYF.

The V and J genes are TRBV18 and TRBJ2-3; TRBD2 matches 10 bases. V gave up 5 bases and J gave up 3 bases; unmatched junction bases: 8. CDR3 length: 16 amino acids. Germline V gene data show CDR1 as KGHSH and CDR2 as LQKENI. In DNA, the CDR3 is TGTGCCAGCTCAACAATGCTAGCGGGAGAGACAGATACGCAGTATTTT. Protein: CASSTMLAGETDTQYF. The full variable domain, completed using reference TRBV18 and TRBJ2-3, is NAGVMQNPRHLVRRRGQEARLRCSPMKGHSHVYWYRQLPEEGLKFMVYLQKENIIDESGMPKERFSAEFPKEGPSILRIQQVVRGDSAAYFCASSTMLAGETDTQYFGPGTRLTVL.

The count of this clonotype is one. The V and J genes are TRBV20-1 and TRBJ1-6, with 7 bases identical to TRBD1. This CDR3 comprises 15 residues. The junction had 11 bases not matched to a gene; V was cut back by 5 bases and J by 7 bases. Germline-derived CDR1 and CDR2 are DFQATT and SNEGSKA (reference sequence). CDR3 bases: TGCAGTGCTCTCCCCACCGGGACAGAGAATTCACCCCTCCACTTT. Translation gives CSALPTGTENSPLHF.

This rearrangement joins TRBV6-5 to TRBJ1-2; D gene ambiguous. The CDR3 consists of 12 residues. V shed 5 bases and J shed 6 bases, with 10 bases lying between them. The germline CDR1 and CDR2 sequences are MNHEY and SVGAGI. In nucleotides, the CDR3 is TGTGCCAGCAGTACCGGAAAGGATGGCTACACCTTC. It is translated as CASSTGKDGYTF.

CDR3 sequence reads: CASSLTPGLMNTGELFF. CDR3 bases: TGTGCCAGCAGCCTTACTCCGGGACTCATGAACACCGGGGAGCTGTTTTTT. J is TRBJ2-2 and V is TRBV7-9; TRBD2 is a possible D gene (6 bases). Between the trimmed V and J ends, which lost 5 bases and 1 base, there was a span of 17 bases. Germline values: CDR1 SEHNR, CDR2 FQNEAQ (reference sequence). CDR3 size: 17 residues.

The chain joins TRBV7-3 to TRBJ2-7, with a tentative D call TRBD1 (5 bases). The CDR3 runs 13 residues. V was trimmed by 5 bases and J by 1 base, leaving 9 bases between them. Germline-derived CDR1 and CDR2 are SGHTA and FQGTGA. Here the CDR3 DNA reads TGTGCCAGCAGCGAAAGGGGATCCTACGAGCAGTACTTC. It codes for CASSERGSYEQYF.

This clonotype was picked up a small number of times. The rearrangement joins TRBV10-3 to TRBJ2-7; tentatively, D is TRBD1 (5 bases). The germline CDR1 and CDR2 sequences are ENHRY and SYGVKD. Trimming pared 3 bases from V and 3 bases from J, leaving 12 bases between. This CDR3 has 14 residues. The CDR3 protein is CAISEKGQGYEQYF. The CDR3 region has the DNA TGTGCCATCAGTGAAAAGGGGCAGGGCTACGAGCAGTACTTC.

About this clonotype: The junction departs from germline at one end; a sequencing error may be responsible. The V call is TRBV19, the J call TRBJ1-1, with 10 bases fitting TRBD1. Germline CDR1 is LNHDA and CDR2 is SQIVND (reference sequence). The CDR3 is 15 residues long. CDR3 in amino acids: CASSMWRTGGSEAFF. CDR3 coding DNA: TGTGCCAGTAGTATGTGGAGGACAGGGGGATCTGAGGCTTTCTTT.

The chain recombines TRBV2 with TRBJ1-5, with 7 bases matching TRBD1. Germline loops: CDR1 SNHLY, CDR2 FYNNEI. The J segment lost 4 bases and the V segment lost 4 bases, leaving 7 bases of the junction unmatched. The CDR3 spans 15 residues. CDR3 DNA sequence: TGTGCCAGCAGTGGGGTACAGGGGTTTAATCAGCCCCAGCATTTT. Translation gives CASSGVQGFNQPQHF.

The chain couples TRBV5-1 to TRBJ1-1, with D unclear. CDR3 length: 13 residues. The germline V gene encodes CDR1 SGHRS and CDR2 YFSETQ. Trimming took off 2 bases at V and 1 base at J, with 6 bases between the two ends. CDR3 bases: TGCGCCAGCAGCTTTCGGCAGAACACTGAAGCTTTCTTT. Translation gives CASSFRQNTEAFF.

A remark on this clonotype: At one of its ends the junction is not consistent with the germline gene, which may arise from a read error. The V and J genes are TRBV7-2 and TRBJ2-2; D possibly corresponds to TRBD2 (6 bases). CDR3 length equals 11 residues. Germline CDR1 reads SGHTA; CDR2 reads FQGNSA. The CDR3 spells CASRLAGGLFF. The DNA for the CDR3 is TGTGCCAGCAGGTTAGCCGGGGGGCTGTTTTTT.